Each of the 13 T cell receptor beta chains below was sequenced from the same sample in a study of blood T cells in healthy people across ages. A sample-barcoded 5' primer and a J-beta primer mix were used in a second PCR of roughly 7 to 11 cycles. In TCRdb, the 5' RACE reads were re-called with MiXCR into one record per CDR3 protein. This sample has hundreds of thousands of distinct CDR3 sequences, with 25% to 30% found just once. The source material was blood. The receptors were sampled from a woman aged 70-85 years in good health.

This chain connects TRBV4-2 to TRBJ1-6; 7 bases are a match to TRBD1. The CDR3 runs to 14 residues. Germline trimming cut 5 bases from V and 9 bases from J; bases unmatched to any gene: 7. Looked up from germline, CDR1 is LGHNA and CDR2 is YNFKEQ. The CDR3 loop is CASSFAGGGSPLHF. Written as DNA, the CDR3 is TGTGCCAGCAGCTTTGCAGGGGGAGGTTCACCCCTCCACTTT.

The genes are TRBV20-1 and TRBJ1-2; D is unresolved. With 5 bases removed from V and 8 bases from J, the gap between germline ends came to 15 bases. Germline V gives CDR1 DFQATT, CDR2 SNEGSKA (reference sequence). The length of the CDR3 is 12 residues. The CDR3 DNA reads TGCAGTGCTCCGGAAGGTGTCGGCGGCTACACCTTC. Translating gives CSAPEGVGGYTF.

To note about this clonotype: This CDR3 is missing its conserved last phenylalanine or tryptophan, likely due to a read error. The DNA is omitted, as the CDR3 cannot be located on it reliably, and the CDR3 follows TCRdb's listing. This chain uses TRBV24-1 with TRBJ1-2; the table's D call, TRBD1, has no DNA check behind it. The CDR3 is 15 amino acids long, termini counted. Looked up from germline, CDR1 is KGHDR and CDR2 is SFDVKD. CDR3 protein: CATSDDRGQNYGCTV.

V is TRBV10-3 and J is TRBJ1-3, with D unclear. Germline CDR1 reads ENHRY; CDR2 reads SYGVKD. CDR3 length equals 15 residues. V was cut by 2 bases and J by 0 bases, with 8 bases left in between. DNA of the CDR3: TGTGCCATCAGTGAGCTCCGGACCTCTGGAAACACCATATATTTT. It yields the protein CAISELRTSGNTIYF.

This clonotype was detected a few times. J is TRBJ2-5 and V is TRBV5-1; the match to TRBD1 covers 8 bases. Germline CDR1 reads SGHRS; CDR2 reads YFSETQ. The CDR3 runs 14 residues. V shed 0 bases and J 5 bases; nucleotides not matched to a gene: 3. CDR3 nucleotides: TGCGCCAGCAGCTTGGGGACAGGGACGGAGACCCAGTACTTC. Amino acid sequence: CASSLGTGTETQYF.

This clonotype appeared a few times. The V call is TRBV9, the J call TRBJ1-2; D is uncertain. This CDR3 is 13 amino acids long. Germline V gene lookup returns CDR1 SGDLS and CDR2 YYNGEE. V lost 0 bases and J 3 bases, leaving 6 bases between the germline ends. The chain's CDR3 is CASSVEVDYGYTF. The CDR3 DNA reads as TGTGCCAGCAGCGTAGAGGTAGACTATGGCTACACCTTC.

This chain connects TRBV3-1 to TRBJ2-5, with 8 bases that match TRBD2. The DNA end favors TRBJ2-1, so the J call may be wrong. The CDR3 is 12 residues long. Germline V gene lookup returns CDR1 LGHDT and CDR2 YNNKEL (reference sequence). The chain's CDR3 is CASASLAGSQFF. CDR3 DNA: TGTGCCAGCGCCTCTTTAGCGGGATCCCAGTTCTTC.

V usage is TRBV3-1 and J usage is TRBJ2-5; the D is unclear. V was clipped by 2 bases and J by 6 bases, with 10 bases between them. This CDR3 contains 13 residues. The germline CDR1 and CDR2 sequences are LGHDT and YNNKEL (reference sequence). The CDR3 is CASSQSVKQTQYF. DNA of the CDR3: TGTGCCAGCAGCCAATCGGTGAAACAGACCCAGTACTTC.

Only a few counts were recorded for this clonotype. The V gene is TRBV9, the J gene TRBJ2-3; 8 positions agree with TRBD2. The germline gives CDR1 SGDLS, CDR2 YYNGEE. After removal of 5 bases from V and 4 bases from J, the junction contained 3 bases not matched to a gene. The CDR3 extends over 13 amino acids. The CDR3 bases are TGTGCCAGCAGTGGGACTAGTTCAGATACGCAGTATTTT. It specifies CASSGTSSDTQYF.

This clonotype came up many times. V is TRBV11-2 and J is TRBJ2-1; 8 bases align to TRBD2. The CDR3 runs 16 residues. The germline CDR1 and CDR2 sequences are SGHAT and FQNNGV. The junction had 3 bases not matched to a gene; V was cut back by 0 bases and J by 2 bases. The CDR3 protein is CASSLELAATYNEQFF. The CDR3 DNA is TGTGCCAGCAGCTTAGAACTAGCGGCCACCTACAATGAGCAGTTCTTC.

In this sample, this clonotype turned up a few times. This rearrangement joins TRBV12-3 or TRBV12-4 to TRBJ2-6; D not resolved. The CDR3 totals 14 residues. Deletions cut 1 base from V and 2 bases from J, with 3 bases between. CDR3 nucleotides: TGTGCCAGCAGTTTAGATCCTGGGGCCAACGTCCTGACTTTC. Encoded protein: CASSLDPGANVLTF.

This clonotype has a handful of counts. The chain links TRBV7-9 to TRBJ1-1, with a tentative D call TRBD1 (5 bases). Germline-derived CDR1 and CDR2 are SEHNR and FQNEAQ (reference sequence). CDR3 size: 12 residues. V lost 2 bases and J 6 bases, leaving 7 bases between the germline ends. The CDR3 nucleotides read TGTGCCAGCAGCTTACAGGGACCTGAAGCTTTCTTT. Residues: CASSLQGPEAFF.

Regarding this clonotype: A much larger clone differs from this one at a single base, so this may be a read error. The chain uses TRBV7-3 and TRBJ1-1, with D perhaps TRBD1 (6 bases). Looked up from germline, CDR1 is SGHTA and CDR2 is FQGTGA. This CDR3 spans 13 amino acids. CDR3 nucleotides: TGTGCCAGCAGTCACGACAGGACCACTGGAGCTTTCTTT. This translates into CASSHDRTTGAFF.